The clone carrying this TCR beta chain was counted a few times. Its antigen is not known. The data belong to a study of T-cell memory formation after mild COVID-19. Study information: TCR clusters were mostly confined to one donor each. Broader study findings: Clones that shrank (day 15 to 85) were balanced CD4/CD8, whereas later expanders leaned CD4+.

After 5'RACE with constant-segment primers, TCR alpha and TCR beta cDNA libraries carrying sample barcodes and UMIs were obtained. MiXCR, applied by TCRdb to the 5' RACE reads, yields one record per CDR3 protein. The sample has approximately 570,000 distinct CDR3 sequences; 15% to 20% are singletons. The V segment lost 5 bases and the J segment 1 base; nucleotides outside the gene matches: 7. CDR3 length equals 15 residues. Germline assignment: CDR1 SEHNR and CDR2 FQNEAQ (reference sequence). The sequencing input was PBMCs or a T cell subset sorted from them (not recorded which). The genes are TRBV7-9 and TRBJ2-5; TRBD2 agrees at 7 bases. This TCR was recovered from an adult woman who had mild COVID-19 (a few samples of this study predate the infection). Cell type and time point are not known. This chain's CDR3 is CASSQMGTIQETQYF. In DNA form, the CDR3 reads TGTGCCAGCAGCCAGATGGGGACTATCCAAGAGACCCAGTACTTC.